The rows below give T cell receptor beta chains drawn from one sample of a study of T cell responses to AZD1222 COVID-19 vaccine. Method: immunoSEQ multiplex PCR; TCRdb's copy keeps in-frame clones and lacks some. The sample lists 90,000 to 140,000 clones, roughly 82% occurring once. The starting material was peripheral blood, obtained on day 0 of AZD1222 vaccination. Source of these receptors: an adult in good health. Both conserved end residues are part of each CDR3. The D gene is left open where the match is weak. Not all rows give a size; the values are once, few, many and, for expanded clones, a class.

D gene: TRBD2
clone size: -
J gene: TRBJ2-3
V gene: TRBV27
CDR3 protein: CASSYGTSVGDTQYF
CDR3 DNA: TGTGCCAGCAGCTACGGGACTAGCGTAGGAGATACGCAGTATTTT

D gene: -
clone size: -
J gene: TRBJ1-1
V gene: TRBV6-1
CDR3 protein: CASSVETRTEAFF
CDR3 DNA: TGTGCCAGCAGTGTAGAGACGAGGACTGAAGCTTTCTTT

D gene: TRBD1
clone size: -
J gene: TRBJ2-3
V gene: TRBV4-3
CDR3 protein: CASSQDWGQGPDTQYF
CDR3 DNA: TGCGCCAGCAGCCAAGATTGGGGACAGGGCCCAGATACGCAGTATTTT

D gene: -
clone size: -
J gene: TRBJ2-1
V gene: TRBV29-1
CDR3 protein: CSVTASSYNEQFF
CDR3 DNA: TGCAGCGTAACAGCGAGCTCCTACAATGAGCAGTTCTTC

D gene: -
clone size: -
J gene: TRBJ1-3
V gene: TRBV4-3
CDR3 protein: CASSQDRGGSGNTIYF
CDR3 DNA: TGCGCCAGCAGCCAAGACAGGGGCGGATCTGGAAACACCATATATTTT

D gene: TRBD2
clone size: -
J gene: TRBJ2-3
V gene: TRBV6-4
CDR3 protein: CASAERGGTSDTQYF
CDR3 DNA: TGTGCCAGCGCCGAGCGGGGGGGGACATCAGATACGCAGTATTTT

D gene: -
clone size: -
J gene: TRBJ2-7
V gene: TRBV2
CDR3 protein: CASSDRLPNLEQYF
CDR3 DNA: TGTGCCAGCAGTGATAGACTACCAAATCTAGAGCAGTACTTC

D gene: -
clone size: -
J gene: TRBJ1-6
V gene: TRBV11-2
CDR3 protein: CASSRGGNNSPLHF
CDR3 DNA: TGTGCCAGCAGCCGAGGGGGGAATAATTCACCCCTCCACTTT

D gene: -
clone size: -
J gene: TRBJ2-2
V gene: TRBV27
CDR3 protein: CASSFTQGTGELFF
CDR3 DNA: TGTGCCAGCAGCTTCACCCAGGGGACCGGGGAGCTGTTTTTT

D gene: -
clone size: -
J gene: TRBJ1-4
V gene: TRBV5-1
CDR3 protein: CASSLSPGSNEKLFF
CDR3 DNA: TGCGCCAGCAGCTTGTCTCCAGGGAGTAATGAAAAACTGTTTTTT

D gene: -
clone size: -
J gene: TRBJ1-4
V gene: TRBV18
CDR3 protein: CASSPQGYGNEKLFF
CDR3 DNA: TGTGCCAGCTCACCGCAGGGGTATGGTAATGAAAAACTGTTTTTT

D gene: -
clone size: -
J gene: TRBJ1-2
V gene: TRBV7-8
CDR3 protein: CASSLRIPGNYGYTF
CDR3 DNA: TGTGCCAGCAGCTTAAGGATTCCGGGAAACTATGGCTACACCTTC

D gene: -
clone size: few
J gene: TRBJ1-1
V gene: TRBV7-2
CDR3 protein: CASSFRVGNTEAFF
CDR3 DNA: TGTGCCAGCAGCTTTCGGGTCGGGAACACTGAAGCTTTCTTT

D gene: -
clone size: -
J gene: TRBJ2-7
V gene: TRBV10-3
CDR3 protein: CAIRTTYEQYF
CDR3 DNA: TGTGCCATCAGGACAACCTACGAGCAGTACTTC

D gene: -
clone size: -
J gene: TRBJ1-6
V gene: TRBV6-5
CDR3 protein: CASKRAQNSPLHF
CDR3 DNA: TGTGCCAGCAAGAGGGCCCAAAATTCACCCCTCCACTTT

D gene: -
clone size: -
J gene: TRBJ2-7
V gene: TRBV27
CDR3 protein: CASSWGFDPSYEQYF
CDR3 DNA: TGTGCCAGCAGTTGGGGATTTGACCCCTCCTACGAGCAGTACTTC

D gene: -
clone size: -
J gene: TRBJ1-1
V gene: TRBV10-3
CDR3 protein: CATRQVNTEAFF
CDR3 DNA: TGTGCCACCCGACAGGTGAACACTGAAGCTTTCTTT

D gene: TRBD1
clone size: -
J gene: TRBJ1-6
V gene: TRBV5-1
CDR3 protein: CASSSTGGADSPLHF
CDR3 DNA: TGCGCCAGCAGCTCGACAGGGGGCGCTGATTCACCCCTCCACTTT

D gene: -
clone size: -
J gene: TRBJ2-1
V gene: TRBV19
CDR3 protein: CASSPGTRREQFF
CDR3 DNA: TGTGCCAGTAGTCCAGGGACGAGGAGAGAGCAGTTCTTC

D gene: TRBD2
clone size: -
J gene: TRBJ2-7
V gene: TRBV10-1
CDR3 protein: CASSEPSSSGGAYEQYF
CDR3 DNA: TGCGCCAGCAGTGAGCCTTCCTCTAGCGGGGGGGCCTACGAGCAGTACTTC

D gene: TRBD1
clone size: -
J gene: TRBJ2-4
V gene: TRBV19
CDR3 protein: CASSRGQAQNIQYF
CDR3 DNA: TGTGCCAGTAGTCGGGGACAGGCGCAAAACATTCAGTACTTC

D gene: -
clone size: -
J gene: TRBJ2-5
V gene: TRBV2
CDR3 protein: CASSVHRKETQYF
CDR3 DNA: TGTGCCAGCAGTGTACACCGGAAAGAGACCCAGTACTTC

D gene: -
clone size: -
J gene: TRBJ2-5
V gene: TRBV5-5
CDR3 protein: CASSAPGEETQYF
CDR3 DNA: TGTGCCAGCAGCGCACCGGGAGAAGAGACCCAGTACTTC

D gene: TRBD1
clone size: -
J gene: TRBJ1-2
V gene: TRBV7-3
CDR3 protein: CASSLVGGGGYTF
CDR3 DNA: TGTGCCAGCAGCTTAGTAGGGGGCGGTGGCTACACCTTC

D gene: TRBD2
clone size: -
J gene: TRBJ2-1
V gene: TRBV5-1
CDR3 protein: CASSLRTSGAFGDEQFF
CDR3 DNA: TGCGCCAGCAGCCTGAGGACTAGCGGGGCTTTCGGGGATGAGCAGTTCTTC

D gene: -
clone size: -
J gene: TRBJ1-3
V gene: TRBV7-2
CDR3 protein: CASSFQGGGNTIYF
CDR3 DNA: TGTGCCAGCAGCTTTCAGGGTGGTGGAAACACCATATATTTT

D gene: -
clone size: -
J gene: TRBJ1-1
V gene: TRBV7-9
CDR3 protein: CASSFSGETEAFF
CDR3 DNA: TGTGCCAGCAGCTTCTCGGGGGAAACTGAAGCTTTCTTT

D gene: -
clone size: -
J gene: TRBJ2-7
V gene: TRBV7-3
CDR3 protein: CASRGASGSEQYF
CDR3 DNA: TGTGCCAGCAGGGGGGCTAGCGGCTCCGAGCAGTACTTC

D gene: -
clone size: few
J gene: TRBJ1-2
V gene: TRBV15
CDR3 protein: CATSRDRATYGYTF
CDR3 DNA: TGTGCCACCAGCAGAGATCGGGCCACGTATGGCTACACCTTC

D gene: -
clone size: -
J gene: TRBJ1-1
V gene: TRBV6-1
CDR3 protein: CASSDRTWLSTEAFF
CDR3 DNA: TGTGCCAGCAGTGATCGGACGTGGTTGTCTACTGAAGCTTTCTTT

D gene: TRBD2
clone size: -
J gene: TRBJ2-3
V gene: TRBV7-8
CDR3 protein: CASSLLVASGAWDTQYF
CDR3 DNA: TGTGCCAGCAGCTTATTAGTGGCTAGCGGGGCGTGGGATACGCAGTATTTT

D gene: -
clone size: -
J gene: TRBJ2-1
V gene: TRBV11-2
CDR3 protein: CASTQTLGNEQFF
CDR3 DNA: TGTGCCAGCACCCAAACCCTTGGAAATGAGCAGTTCTTC

D gene: TRBD1
clone size: -
J gene: TRBJ1-5
V gene: TRBV5-6
CDR3 protein: CASSLGTGGLKPQHF
CDR3 DNA: TGTGCCAGCAGCTTGGGGACAGGGGGATTGAAGCCCCAGCATTTT

D gene: -
clone size: -
J gene: TRBJ1-6
V gene: TRBV21-1
CDR3 protein: CARKGGGNSPLHF
CDR3 DNA: TGTGCCAGGAAAGGGGGAGGGAATTCACCCCTCCACTTT

D gene: TRBD2
clone size: -
J gene: TRBJ2-5
V gene: TRBV7-2
CDR3 protein: CASSLGSGGAQTQYF
CDR3 DNA: TGTGCCAGCAGCTTAGGGAGCGGGGGGGCCCAGACCCAGTACTTC

D gene: -
clone size: -
J gene: TRBJ1-2
V gene: TRBV12-3/TRBV12-4
CDR3 protein: CASSLVQSYGYTF
CDR3 DNA: TGTGCCAGCAGTTTAGTGCAGAGCTATGGCTACACCTTC

D gene: -
clone size: -
J gene: TRBJ1-4
V gene: TRBV4-3
CDR3 protein: CASSLGVTNEKLFF
CDR3 DNA: TGCGCCAGCAGCCTGGGGGTGACTAATGAAAAACTGTTTTTT

D gene: -
clone size: -
J gene: TRBJ1-6
V gene: TRBV2
CDR3 protein: CASSEAYSYNSPLHF
CDR3 DNA: TGTGCCAGCAGTGAAGCCTACTCCTATAATTCACCCCTCCACTTT

D gene: TRBD2
clone size: -
J gene: TRBJ2-3
V gene: TRBV2
CDR3 protein: CASSQAPGLADTQYF
CDR3 DNA: TGTGCCAGCAGCCAAGCCCCGGGACTAGCAGATACGCAGTATTTT

D gene: -
clone size: few
J gene: TRBJ1-1
V gene: TRBV5-6
CDR3 protein: CASSLRRAPMNTEAFF
CDR3 DNA: TGTGCCAGCAGCTTGAGGAGGGCGCCGATGAACACTGAAGCTTTCTTT

D gene: TRBD1
clone size: -
J gene: TRBJ1-5
V gene: TRBV11-3
CDR3 protein: CASSAYGDRSNQPQHF
CDR3 DNA: TGTGCCAGCAGCGCTTACGGGGACAGAAGCAATCAGCCCCAGCATTTT

D gene: -
clone size: -
J gene: TRBJ2-7
V gene: TRBV2
CDR3 protein: CASSVPRGSYEQYF
CDR3 DNA: TGTGCCAGCAGTGTCCCCAGGGGCTCCTACGAGCAGTACTTC

D gene: -
clone size: -
J gene: TRBJ1-1
V gene: TRBV12-5
CDR3 protein: CASGSQAGSVYTEAFF
CDR3 DNA: TGTGCTAGTGGTTCACAGGCGGGCTCCGTGTACACTGAAGCTTTCTTT

D gene: TRBD1
clone size: -
J gene: TRBJ1-3
V gene: TRBV4-3
CDR3 protein: CASSYDRADGNTIYF
CDR3 DNA: TGCGCCAGCAGCTATGACAGGGCCGACGGAAACACCATATATTTT

D gene: -
clone size: -
J gene: TRBJ1-5
V gene: TRBV9
CDR3 protein: CASSVEGREPQHF
CDR3 DNA: TGTGCCAGCAGCGTAGAGGGCCGCGAGCCCCAGCATTTT

D gene: TRBD1
clone size: few
J gene: TRBJ2-7
V gene: TRBV2
CDR3 protein: CASKGTGGRYEQYF
CDR3 DNA: TGTGCCAGCAAAGGGACAGGGGGCCGGTACGAGCAGTACTTC

D gene: -
clone size: few
J gene: TRBJ1-4
V gene: TRBV5-5
CDR3 protein: CASSLTPVLNEKLFF
CDR3 DNA: TGTGCCAGCAGCCTCACCCCGGTCCTGAATGAAAAACTGTTTTTT

D gene: -
clone size: -
J gene: TRBJ2-1
V gene: TRBV6-1
CDR3 protein: CASSEAGLASNEQFF
CDR3 DNA: TGTGCCAGCAGTGAAGCTGGGCTAGCGAGCAATGAGCAGTTCTTC

D gene: -
clone size: -
J gene: TRBJ2-3
V gene: TRBV24-1
CDR3 protein: CATSDLIRDTQYF
CDR3 DNA: TGTGCCACCAGTGATTTGATCAGGGATACGCAGTATTTT

D gene: TRBD2
clone size: -
J gene: TRBJ2-1
V gene: TRBV23-1
CDR3 protein: CASSQSRCETSGGVLPYNEQFF
CDR3 DNA: TGCGCCAGCAGTCAATCGAGGTGTGAGACTAGCGGGGGGGTTCTTCCCTACAATGAGCAGTTCTTC